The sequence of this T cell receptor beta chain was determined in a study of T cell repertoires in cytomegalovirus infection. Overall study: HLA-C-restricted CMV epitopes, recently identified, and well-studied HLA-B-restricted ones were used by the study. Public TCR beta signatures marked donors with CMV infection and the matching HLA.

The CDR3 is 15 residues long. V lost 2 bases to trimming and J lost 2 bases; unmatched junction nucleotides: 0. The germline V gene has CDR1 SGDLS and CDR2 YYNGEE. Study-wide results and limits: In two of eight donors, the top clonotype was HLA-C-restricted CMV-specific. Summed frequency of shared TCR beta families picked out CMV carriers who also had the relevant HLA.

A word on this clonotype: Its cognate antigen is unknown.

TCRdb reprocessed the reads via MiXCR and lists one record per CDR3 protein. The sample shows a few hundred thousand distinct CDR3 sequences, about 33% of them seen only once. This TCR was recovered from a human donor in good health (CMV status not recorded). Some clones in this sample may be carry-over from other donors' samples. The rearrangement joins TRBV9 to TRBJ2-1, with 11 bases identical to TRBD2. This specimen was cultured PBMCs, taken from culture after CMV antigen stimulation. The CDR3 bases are TGTGCCAGCAGCGTGACTAGCGGGACCTACAATGAGCAGTTCTTC. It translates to CASSVTSGTYNEQFF.